This TCR beta chain is drawn from a study of Tregs in tolerant kidney transplant recipients. The germline V gene encodes CDR1 MNHNY and CDR2 SVGAGI (reference sequence). Between the trimmed V and J ends, which lost 6 bases and 5 bases, there was a span of 4 bases. The CDR3 runs 10 residues. The table came from immunoSEQ multiplex PCR; TCRdb's copy has only in-frame clones and leaves some out. The table lists about 64,000 clones, 95% to 98% of them singletons, with 0.34% in the top ten. CD4+CD25+CD127- Tregs, CD4+CD25- non-Tregs, CD4 and CD8 cells were sorted. This specimen consisted of Tregs from blood, obtained before the transplant. This chain connects TRBV6-6 to TRBJ2-5; unclear D gene. The clonotype comes from a human donor who received a combined kidney and bone marrow transplant. The DNA of the CDR3 is TGTGCCAGCAGCCTGGAGACCCAGTACTTC. Residues: CASSLETQYF.